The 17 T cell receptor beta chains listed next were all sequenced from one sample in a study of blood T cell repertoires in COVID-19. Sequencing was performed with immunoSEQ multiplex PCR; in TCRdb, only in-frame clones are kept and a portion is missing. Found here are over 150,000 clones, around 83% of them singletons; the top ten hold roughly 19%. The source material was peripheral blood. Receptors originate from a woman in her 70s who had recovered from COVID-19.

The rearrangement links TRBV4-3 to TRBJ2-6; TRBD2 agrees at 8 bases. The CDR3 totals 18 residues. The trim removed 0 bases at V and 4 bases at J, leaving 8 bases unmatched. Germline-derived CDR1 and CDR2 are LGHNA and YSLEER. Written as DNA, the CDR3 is TGCGCCAGCAGCCAAGATCGGGGGGGCGGGCGCGGGGCCAACGTCCTGACTTTC. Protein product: CASSQDRGGGRGANVLTF.

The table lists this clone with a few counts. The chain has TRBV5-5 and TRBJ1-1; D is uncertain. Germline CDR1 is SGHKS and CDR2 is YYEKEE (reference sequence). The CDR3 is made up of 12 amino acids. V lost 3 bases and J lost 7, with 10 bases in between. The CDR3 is CASSSAGYEAFF. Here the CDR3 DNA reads TGTGCCAGCAGCTCGGCGGGCTATGAAGCTTTCTTT.

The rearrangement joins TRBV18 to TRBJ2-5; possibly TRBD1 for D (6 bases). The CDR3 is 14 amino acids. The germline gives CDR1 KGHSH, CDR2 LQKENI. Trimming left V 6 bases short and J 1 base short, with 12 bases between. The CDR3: CASSPGTPQETQYF. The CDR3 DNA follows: TGTGCCAGCTCGCCCGGGACACCCCAAGAGACCCAGTACTTC.

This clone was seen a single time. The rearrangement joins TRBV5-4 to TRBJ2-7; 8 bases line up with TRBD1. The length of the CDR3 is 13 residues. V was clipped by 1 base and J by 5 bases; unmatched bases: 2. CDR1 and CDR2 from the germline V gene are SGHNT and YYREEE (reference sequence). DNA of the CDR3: TGTGCCAGCAGCTTGCCAGGGGGCCACGAGCAGTACTTC. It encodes CASSLPGGHEQYF.

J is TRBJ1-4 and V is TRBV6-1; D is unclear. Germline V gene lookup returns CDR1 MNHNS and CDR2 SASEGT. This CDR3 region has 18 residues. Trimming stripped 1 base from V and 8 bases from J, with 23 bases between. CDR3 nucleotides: TGTGCCAGCAGTGAAGGCATCATAGGGAGCCGCATAGGGGAAAAACTGTTTTTT. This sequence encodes CASSEGIIGSRIGEKLFF.

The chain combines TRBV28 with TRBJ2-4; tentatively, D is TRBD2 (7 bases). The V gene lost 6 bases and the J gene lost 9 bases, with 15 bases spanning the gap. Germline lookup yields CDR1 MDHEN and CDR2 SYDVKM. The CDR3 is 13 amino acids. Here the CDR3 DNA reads TGTGCCAGCAGCCCCGGGGGGCCTCGCATTCAGTACTTC. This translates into CASSPGGPRIQYF.

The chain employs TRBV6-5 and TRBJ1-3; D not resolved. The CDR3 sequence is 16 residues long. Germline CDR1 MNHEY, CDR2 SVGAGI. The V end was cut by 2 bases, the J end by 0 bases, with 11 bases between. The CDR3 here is CASSYGPGSSGNTIYF. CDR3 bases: TGTGCCAGCAGTTACGGGCCTGGGAGCTCTGGAAACACCATATATTTT.

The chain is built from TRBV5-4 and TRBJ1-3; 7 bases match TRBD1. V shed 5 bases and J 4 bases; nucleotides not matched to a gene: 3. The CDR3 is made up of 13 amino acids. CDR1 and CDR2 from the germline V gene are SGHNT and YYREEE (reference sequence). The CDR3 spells CASRGGAGNTIYF. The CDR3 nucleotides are TGTGCCAGCAGAGGGGGCGCCGGAAACACCATATATTTT. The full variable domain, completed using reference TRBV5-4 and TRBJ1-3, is ETGVTQSPTHLIKTRGQQVTLRCSSQSGHNTVSWYQQALGQGPQFIFQYYREEENGRGNFPPRFSGLQFPNYSSELNVNALELDDSALYLCASRGGAGNTIYFGEGSWLTVV.

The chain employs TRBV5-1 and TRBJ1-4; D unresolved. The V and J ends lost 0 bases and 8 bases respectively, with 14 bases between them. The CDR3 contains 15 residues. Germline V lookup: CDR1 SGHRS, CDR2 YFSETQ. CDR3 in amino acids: CASSLGTAPGEKLFF. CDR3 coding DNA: TGCGCCAGCAGCTTGGGGACGGCCCCGGGGGAAAAACTGTTTTTT.

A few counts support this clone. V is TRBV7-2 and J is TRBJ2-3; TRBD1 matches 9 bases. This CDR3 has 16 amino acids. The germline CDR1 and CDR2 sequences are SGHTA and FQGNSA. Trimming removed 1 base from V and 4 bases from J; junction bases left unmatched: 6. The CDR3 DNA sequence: TGTGCCAGCAGCTTAGGCGCGGGACAGGGACCAGATACGCAGTATTTT. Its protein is CASSLGAGQGPDTQYF.

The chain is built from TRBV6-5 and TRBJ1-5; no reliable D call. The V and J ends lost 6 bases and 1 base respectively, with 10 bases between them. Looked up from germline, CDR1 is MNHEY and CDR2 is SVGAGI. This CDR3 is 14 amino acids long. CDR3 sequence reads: CASSPQWSNQPQHF. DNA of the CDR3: TGTGCCAGCAGCCCACAGTGGAGCAATCAGCCCCAGCATTTT.

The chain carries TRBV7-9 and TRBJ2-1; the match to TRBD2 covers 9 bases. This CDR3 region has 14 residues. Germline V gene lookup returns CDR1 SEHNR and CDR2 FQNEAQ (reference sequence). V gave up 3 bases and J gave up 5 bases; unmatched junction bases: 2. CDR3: CASSLTSGDNEQFF. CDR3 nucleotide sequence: TGTGCCAGCAGCTTGACTAGCGGCGACAATGAGCAGTTCTTC.

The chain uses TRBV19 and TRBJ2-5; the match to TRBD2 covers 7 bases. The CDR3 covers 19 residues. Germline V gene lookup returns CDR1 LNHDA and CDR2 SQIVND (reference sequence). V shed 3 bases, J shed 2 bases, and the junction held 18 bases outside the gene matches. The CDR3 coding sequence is TGTGCCAGTAGTATGGATCGGGGCGGGGGATCTCGTAGGCAAGAGACCCAGTACTTC. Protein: CASSMDRGGGSRRQETQYF.

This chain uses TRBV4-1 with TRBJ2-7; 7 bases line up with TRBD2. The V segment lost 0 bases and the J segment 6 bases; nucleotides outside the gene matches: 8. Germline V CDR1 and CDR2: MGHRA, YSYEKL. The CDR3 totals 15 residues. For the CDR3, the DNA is TGCGCCAGCAGCCAAGATCTTGCGTGGGGGGGCGAGCAGTACTTC. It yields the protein CASSQDLAWGGEQYF.

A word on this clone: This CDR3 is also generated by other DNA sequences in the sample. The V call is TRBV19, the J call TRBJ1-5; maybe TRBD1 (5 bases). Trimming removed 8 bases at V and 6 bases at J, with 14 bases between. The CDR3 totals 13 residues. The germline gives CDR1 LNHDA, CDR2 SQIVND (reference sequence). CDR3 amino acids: CASSGTGGQPQHF. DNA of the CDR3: TGTGCCAGTTCAGGGACCGGGGGTCAGCCCCAGCATTTT.

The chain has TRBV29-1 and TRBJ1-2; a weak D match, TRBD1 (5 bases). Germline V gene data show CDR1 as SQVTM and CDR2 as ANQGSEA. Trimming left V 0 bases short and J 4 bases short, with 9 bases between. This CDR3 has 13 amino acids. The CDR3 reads CSVEDRRGYGYTF. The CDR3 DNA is TGCAGCGTTGAAGATCGGAGGGGCTATGGCTACACCTTC.

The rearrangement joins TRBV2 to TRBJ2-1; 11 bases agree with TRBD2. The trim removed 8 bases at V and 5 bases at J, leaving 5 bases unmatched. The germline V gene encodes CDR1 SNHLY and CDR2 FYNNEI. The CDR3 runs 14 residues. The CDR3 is CASLGTSGHNEQFF. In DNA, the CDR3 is TGTGCCAGCCTGGGGACTAGCGGCCACAATGAGCAGTTCTTC.